In this sample, the clone carrying this TCR beta chain turned up many times. This record belongs to a study of spatial heterogeneity in lung cancer. TCRdb processed the 5' RACE reads anew with MiXCR; each CDR3 protein has one entry. The sample records some 28,000 distinct CDR3 sequences, 7.5% to 9.5% being singletons. V dropped 4 bases and J dropped 4 bases, with 18 bases sitting between them. Germline CDR1 and CDR2: SGHTS and YDEGEE. The CDR3 totals 15 residues. Time point defined: sample taken at primary tumor resection. Whole RNA, isolated from tumor, nontumor lung or frozen PBMC, was sequenced without prior sorting.

The TCR originated in a female donor with early-stage non-small cell lung cancer. Sequences were derived from PBMCs, sampled at surgery. This chain links TRBV5-8 with TRBJ2-7, with D maybe TRBD1 (6 bases). CDR3 DNA: TGTGCCAGCAGCGTGACAGGACCTCGCAGATACGAGCAGTACTTC. Translating it yields CASSVTGPRRYEQYF.